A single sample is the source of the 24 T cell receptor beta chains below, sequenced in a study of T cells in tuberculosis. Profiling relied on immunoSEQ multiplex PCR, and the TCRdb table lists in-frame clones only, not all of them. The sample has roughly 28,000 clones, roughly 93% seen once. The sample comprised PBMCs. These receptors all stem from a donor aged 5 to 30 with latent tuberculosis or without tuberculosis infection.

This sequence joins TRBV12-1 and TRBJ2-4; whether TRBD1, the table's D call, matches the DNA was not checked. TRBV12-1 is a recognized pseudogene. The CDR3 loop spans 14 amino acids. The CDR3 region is CASRAGTGSNIQYF. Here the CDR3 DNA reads TGTGCCAGCAGAGCCGGGACAGGGTCAAACATTCAGTACTTC.

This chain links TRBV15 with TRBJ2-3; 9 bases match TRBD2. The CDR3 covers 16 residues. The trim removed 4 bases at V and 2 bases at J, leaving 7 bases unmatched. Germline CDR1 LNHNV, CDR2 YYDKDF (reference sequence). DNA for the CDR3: TGTGCCACCAGCACCAGAGCGGGGGGAAACACAGATACGCAGTATTTT. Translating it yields CATSTRAGGNTDTQYF. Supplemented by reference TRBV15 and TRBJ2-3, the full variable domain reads DAMVIQNPRYQVTQFGKPVTLSCSQTLNHNVMYWYQQKSSQAPKLLFHYYDKDFNNEADTPDNFQSRRPNTSFCFLDIRSPGLGDTAMYLCATSTRAGGNTDTQYFGPGTRLTVL.

CDR3 coding DNA: TGTGCCAGCAGCTCACGGAGGGAGGGGAACTATGGCTACACCTTC. Its protein product is CASSSRREGNYGYTF. The chain carries TRBV5-5 and TRBJ1-2, with D maybe TRBD1 (5 bases). The germline gives CDR1 SGHKS, CDR2 YYEKEE (reference sequence). V was pared by 3 bases and J by 2 bases, with 14 bases between. The CDR3 consists of 15 residues.

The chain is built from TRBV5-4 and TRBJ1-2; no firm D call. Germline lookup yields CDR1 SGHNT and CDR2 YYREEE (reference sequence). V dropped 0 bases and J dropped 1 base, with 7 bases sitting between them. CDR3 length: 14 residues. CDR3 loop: CASSLVSYNYGYTF. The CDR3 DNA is TGTGCCAGCAGCTTGGTTTCCTATAACTATGGCTACACCTTC.

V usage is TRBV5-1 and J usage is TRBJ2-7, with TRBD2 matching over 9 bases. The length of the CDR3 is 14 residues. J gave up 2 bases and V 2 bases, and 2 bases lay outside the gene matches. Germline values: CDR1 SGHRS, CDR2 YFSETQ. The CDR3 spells CASSFAGGAYEQYF. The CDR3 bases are TGCGCCAGCAGCTTCGCGGGAGGGGCCTACGAGCAGTACTTC.

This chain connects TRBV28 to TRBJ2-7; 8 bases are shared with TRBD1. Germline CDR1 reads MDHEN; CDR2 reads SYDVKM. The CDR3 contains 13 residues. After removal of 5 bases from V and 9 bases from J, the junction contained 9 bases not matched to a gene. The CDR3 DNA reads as TGTGCCAGCAGTCACAGGGGGATTATGCCGCAGTACTTC. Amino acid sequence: CASSHRGIMPQYF.

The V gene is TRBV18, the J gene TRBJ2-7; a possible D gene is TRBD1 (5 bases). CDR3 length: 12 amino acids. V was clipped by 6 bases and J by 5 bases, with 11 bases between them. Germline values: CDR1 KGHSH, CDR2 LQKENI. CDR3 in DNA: TGTGCCAGCTCCGGGTTGGGGCACGAGCAGTACTTC. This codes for CASSGLGHEQYF.

The CDR3 DNA reads TGTGCCAGCGGGCCCACTCGTCAGCCCCAGCATTTT. It translates to CASGPTRQPQHF. The chain carries TRBV28 and TRBJ1-5; no clear D. V was pared by 8 bases and J by 6 bases, with 11 bases between. This CDR3 region has 12 residues. Germline V lookup: CDR1 MDHEN, CDR2 SYDVKM. Together with reference TRBV28 and TRBJ1-5, the CDR3 gives the full variable domain: DVKVTQSSRYLVKRTGEKVFLECVQDMDHENMFWYRQDPGLGLRLIYFSYDVKMKEKGDIPEGYSVSREKKERFSLILESASTNQTSMYLCASGPTRQPQHFGDGTRLSIL.

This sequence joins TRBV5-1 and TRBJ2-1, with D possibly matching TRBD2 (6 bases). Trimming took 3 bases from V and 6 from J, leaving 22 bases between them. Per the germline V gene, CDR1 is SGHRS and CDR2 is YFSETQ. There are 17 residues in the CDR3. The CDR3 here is CASSSPQTRGPINEQFF. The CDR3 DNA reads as TGCGCCAGCAGCTCACCCCAGACTAGGGGTCCTATCAATGAGCAGTTCTTC.

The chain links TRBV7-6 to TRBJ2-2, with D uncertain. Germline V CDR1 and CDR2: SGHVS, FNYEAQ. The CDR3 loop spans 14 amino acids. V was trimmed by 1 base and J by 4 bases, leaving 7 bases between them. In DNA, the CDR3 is TGTGCCAGCAGCTTAGAGTCCAGCACCGGGGAGCTGTTTTTT. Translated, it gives CASSLESSTGELFF.

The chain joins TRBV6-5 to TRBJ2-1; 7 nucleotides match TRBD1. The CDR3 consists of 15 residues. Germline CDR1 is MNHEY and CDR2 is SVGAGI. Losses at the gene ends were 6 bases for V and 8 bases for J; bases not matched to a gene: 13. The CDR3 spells CASSRGQVAIDEQFF. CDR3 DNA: TGTGCCAGCAGCCGCGGACAGGTTGCAATAGATGAGCAGTTCTTC.

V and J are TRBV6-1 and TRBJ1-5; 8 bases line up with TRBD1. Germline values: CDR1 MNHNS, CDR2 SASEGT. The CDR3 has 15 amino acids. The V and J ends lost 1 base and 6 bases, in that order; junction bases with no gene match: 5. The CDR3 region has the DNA TGTGCCAGCAGTGAAGTAGGTACAGGGGGTCAGCCCCAGCATTTT. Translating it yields CASSEVGTGGQPQHF.

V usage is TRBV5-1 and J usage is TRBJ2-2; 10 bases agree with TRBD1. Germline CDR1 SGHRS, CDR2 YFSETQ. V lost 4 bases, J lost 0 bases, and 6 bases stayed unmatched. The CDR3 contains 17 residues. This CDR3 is CASSPFGQGANTGELFF. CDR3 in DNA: TGCGCCAGCAGCCCCTTTGGACAGGGGGCGAACACCGGGGAGCTGTTTTTT.

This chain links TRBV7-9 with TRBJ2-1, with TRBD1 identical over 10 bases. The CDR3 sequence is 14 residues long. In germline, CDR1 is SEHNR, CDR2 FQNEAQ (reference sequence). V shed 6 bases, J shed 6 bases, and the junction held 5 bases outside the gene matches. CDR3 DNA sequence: TGTGCCAGCAGATCCGGGACAGGGGTCAATGAGCAGTTCTTC. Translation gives CASRSGTGVNEQFF.

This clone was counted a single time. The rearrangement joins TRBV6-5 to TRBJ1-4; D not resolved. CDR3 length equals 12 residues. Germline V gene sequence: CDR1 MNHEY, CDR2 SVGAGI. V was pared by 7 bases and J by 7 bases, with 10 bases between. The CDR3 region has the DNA TGTGCCAGCAAGGGAGGCAGTGAAAAACTGTTTTTT. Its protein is CASKGGSEKLFF.

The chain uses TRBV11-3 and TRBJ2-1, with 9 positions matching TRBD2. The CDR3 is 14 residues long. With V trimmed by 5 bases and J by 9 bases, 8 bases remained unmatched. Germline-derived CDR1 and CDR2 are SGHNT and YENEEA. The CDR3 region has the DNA TGTGCCAGCAGCGCGTGGACTAGCGACTGTGAGCAGTTCTTC. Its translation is CASSAWTSDCEQFF.

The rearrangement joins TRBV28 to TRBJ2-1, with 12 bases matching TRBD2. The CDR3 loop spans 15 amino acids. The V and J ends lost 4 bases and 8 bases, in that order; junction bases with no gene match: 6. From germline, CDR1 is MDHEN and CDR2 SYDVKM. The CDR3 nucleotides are TGTGCCAGCAGTTCTCCTAGCGGGAGGGGTGATGAGCAGTTCTTC. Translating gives CASSSPSGRGDEQFF.

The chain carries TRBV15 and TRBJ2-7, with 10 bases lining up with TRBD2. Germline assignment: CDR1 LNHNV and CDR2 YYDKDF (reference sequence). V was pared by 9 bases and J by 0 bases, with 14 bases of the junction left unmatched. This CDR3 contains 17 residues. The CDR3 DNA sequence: TGTGCCACAGCGCGTTTTAGCGGGGGGCCTAGCTCCTACGAGCAGTACTTC. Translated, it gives CATARFSGGPSSYEQYF.

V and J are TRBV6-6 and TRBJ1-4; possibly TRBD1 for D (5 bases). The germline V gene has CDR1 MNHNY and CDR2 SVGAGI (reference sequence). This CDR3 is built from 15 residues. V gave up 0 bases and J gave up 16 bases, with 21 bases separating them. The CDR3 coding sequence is TGTGCCAGCAGTTACTCAGGCGGTTTTTTGGCCGGGGGGTTTTTT. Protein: CASSYSGGFLAGGFF.

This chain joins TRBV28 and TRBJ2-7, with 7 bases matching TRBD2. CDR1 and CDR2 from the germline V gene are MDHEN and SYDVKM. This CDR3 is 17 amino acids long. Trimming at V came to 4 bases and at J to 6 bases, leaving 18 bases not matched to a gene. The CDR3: CASSSRRQAGLRGEQYF. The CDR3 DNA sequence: TGTGCCAGCAGTTCCAGGAGGCAAGCGGGGCTTAGGGGCGAGCAGTACTTC.

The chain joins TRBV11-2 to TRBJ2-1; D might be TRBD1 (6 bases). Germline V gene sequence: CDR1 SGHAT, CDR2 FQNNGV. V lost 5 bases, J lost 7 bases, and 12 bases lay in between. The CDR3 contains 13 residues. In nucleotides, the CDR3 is TGTGCCAGCAGCATCAGAACAGGGAATGAGCAGTTCTTC. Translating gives CASSIRTGNEQFF.

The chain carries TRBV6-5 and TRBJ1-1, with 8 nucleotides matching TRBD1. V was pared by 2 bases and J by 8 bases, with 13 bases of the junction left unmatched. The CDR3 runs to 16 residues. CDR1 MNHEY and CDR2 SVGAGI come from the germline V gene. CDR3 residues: CASSYRGLTTGVEAFF. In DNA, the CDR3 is TGTGCCAGCAGTTACCGTGGACTTACGACAGGGGTAGAAGCTTTCTTT.

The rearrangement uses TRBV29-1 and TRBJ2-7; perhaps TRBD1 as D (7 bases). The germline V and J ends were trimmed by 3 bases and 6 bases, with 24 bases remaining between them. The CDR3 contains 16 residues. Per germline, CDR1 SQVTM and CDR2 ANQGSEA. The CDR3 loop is CSVEAGGFGVSGEQYF. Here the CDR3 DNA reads TGCAGCGTTGAGGCAGGGGGGTTTGGTGTCTCGGGCGAGCAGTACTTC.

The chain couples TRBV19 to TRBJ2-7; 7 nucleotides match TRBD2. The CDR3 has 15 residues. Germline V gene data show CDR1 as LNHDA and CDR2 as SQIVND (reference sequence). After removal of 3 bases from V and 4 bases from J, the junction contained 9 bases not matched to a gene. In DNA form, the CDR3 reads TGTGCCAGTAGTATCGGGGCGGGGGAAGGATACGAGCAGTACTTC. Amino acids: CASSIGAGEGYEQYF. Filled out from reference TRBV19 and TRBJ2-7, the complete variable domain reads DGGITQSPKYLFRKEGQNVTLSCEQNLNHDAMYWYRQDPGQGLRLIYYSQIVNDFQKGDIAEGYSVSREKKESFPLTVTSAQKNPTAFYLCASSIGAGEGYEQYFGPGTRLTVT.